This T cell receptor beta chain is from a study of T cell responses to AZD1222 COVID-19 vaccine. Study-wide background: Second-dose groups at about 4 or about 12 weeks were pooled. General study results and limits: Repertoires were obtained only post-peak T cell response. Spike was spanned by vaccine-associated CD4 TCRs, with dominance at 160-218 and 743-854. There were mostly white British donors and more females than males, and clonal diversity was possibly underestimated.

The method was immunoSEQ multiplex PCR; TCRdb's version includes in-frame clones alone and lacks a portion of them. The sample holds around 84,000 clones, about 85% seen once. In this sample, this clone turned up a few times. Its antigen is unidentified. Sequencing was performed on peripheral blood, taken on day 0 of AZD1222 vaccination. The sequence came from an adult in good health.

This chain's CDR3 is CASSVAGSSYNEQFF. The CDR3, as DNA: TGTGCCAGCAGCGTAGCGGGAAGCTCCTACAATGAGCAGTTCTTC. The rearrangement joins TRBV5-4 to TRBJ2-1; TRBD2 matches at 8 bases. Trimming took 4 bases from V and 0 from J; bases not matched to a gene: 3. Germline CDR1 reads SGHNT; CDR2 reads YYREEE (reference sequence). There are 15 residues in the CDR3.